This TCR beta chain stems from a study of CD8 T cells in ankylosing spondylitis. Study-wide points: Blood from ankylosing spondylitis patients appeared to carry a characteristic roughly 8-variant TCR beta motif. In peripheral blood, disease-linked CD8+ clones occurred at relatively low frequencies. Researchers reportedly found disease-linked clones significantly enriched in matched ankylosing spondylitis synovial fluid.

TCRdb re-derived calls from the 5' RACE reads in MiXCR, one entry per CDR3 protein. The table shows 350,000 or so distinct CDR3 sequences, with more than 9% occurring only once. This clonotype was detected many times. Its antigen is currently unknown. Specimen: blood, either unsorted or a sorted T cell fraction (not recorded which). The TCR comes from a female donor with ankylosing spondylitis or in good health (not recorded which).

CDR3 bases: TGTGCCAGCAGTCGAGCACTAGCTGGGGGCAATGAGCAGTTCTTC. This translates into CASSRALAGGNEQFF. The chain carries TRBV28 and TRBJ2-1, with D possibly matching TRBD2 (6 bases). The CDR3 has 15 amino acids. The V gene's germline CDR1 is MDHEN and CDR2 SYDVKM. V was pared by 5 bases and J by 6 bases, with 17 bases between.